This TCR beta chain was recovered during a study of blood T cell repertoires in COVID-19. The CDR3 loop spans 15 amino acids. Trimming removed 5 bases from V and 0 bases from J; junction bases left unmatched: 1. Germline V gene lookup returns CDR1 SGHTA and CDR2 FQGTGA. Original processing notes: Reference gene primers were amplified, and this amplification served to estimate nucleated cell counts. The repertoire was sequenced with immunoSEQ multiplex PCR; TCRdb's copy has only in-frame clones and lacks some. D and trimming were read from the DNA, whereas the V and J calls and clone size are those reported in that table. This repertoire shows more than 300,000 clones, approximately 90% found once; its top ten account for just over 0.85%.

This chain links TRBV7-3 with TRBJ2-6; 7 positions match TRBD1. This receptor was identified in a woman between 40 and 50 years old who had been exposed to COVID-19. The sequenced sample was PBMCs or T cells enriched from blood (not recorded which). The CDR3: CASSPGGSGANVLTF. In DNA, the CDR3 is TGTGCCAGCAGCCCAGGGGGCTCTGGGGCCAACGTCCTGACTTTC.